These 21 T cell receptor beta chains were sequenced from one sample in a study of shared clonotypes between healthy human individuals. Here immunoSEQ multiplex PCR was the method, and the copy in TCRdb shows in-frame clones only, minus some. Of hundreds of thousands of clones listed, approximately 95% are singletons. The sequencing sample was made of naive CD4+ T cells sorted from blood. The subset is: CD45RA+ positively selected. All receptors derive from a woman in her 30s in good health.

The chain links TRBV18 to TRBJ1-5; TRBD1 matches at 7 bases. V shed 3 bases and J 4 bases; nucleotides not matched to a gene: 6. CDR3 size: 15 residues. CDR1 KGHSH and CDR2 LQKENI come from the germline V gene. As DNA, the CDR3 is TGTGCCAGCTCACCGTCCCAGGGACAGAATCAGCCCCAGCATTTT. This encodes CASSPSQGQNQPQHF.

The rearrangement joins TRBV2 to TRBJ1-6, with a tentative D call TRBD1 (5 bases). The germline V and J ends were trimmed by 1 base and 10 bases, with 17 bases remaining between them. The germline V gene encodes CDR1 SNHLY and CDR2 FYNNEI. The CDR3 runs to 16 residues. The DNA for the CDR3 is TGTGCCAGCAGTGAAGGTCCCGGCAGGGCCAGGTCACCCCTCCACTTT. Its translation is CASSEGPGRARSPLHF.

V gene TRBV5-4 combines with J gene TRBJ1-1; D gene uncertain. V lost 4 bases, J lost 2 bases, and 12 bases lay in between. The CDR3 extends over 14 amino acids. Germline CDR1 and CDR2: SGHNT and YYREEE (reference sequence). The CDR3 here is CASSSPAGNTEAFF. In DNA form, the CDR3 reads TGTGCCAGCAGCAGTCCTGCAGGTAACACTGAAGCTTTCTTT.

The chain couples TRBV4-2 to TRBJ2-2; D is unresolved. Trimming shortened V by 5 bases and J by 1 base, and 14 bases separated the two germline ends. CDR1 is LGHNA and CDR2 is YNFKEQ in the germline V gene. The CDR3 length is 16 residues. The CDR3: CASSLAGRRNTGELFF. DNA for the CDR3: TGTGCCAGCAGCTTGGCTGGGCGGAGGAACACCGGGGAGCTGTTTTTT.

The chain joins TRBV5-6 to TRBJ2-3; 14 bases are shared with TRBD2. Germline trimming cut 4 bases from V and 6 bases from J; bases unmatched to any gene: 7. The germline V gene encodes CDR1 SGHDT and CDR2 YYEEEE. The CDR3 loop spans 16 amino acids. The CDR3: CASSPGLAGVSDTQYF. CDR3 sequence (DNA): TGTGCCAGCAGCCCGGGACTAGCGGGAGTAAGTGATACGCAGTATTTT.

Remarks on this clone: Within the sample, other DNA sequences also encode this same CDR3. This rearrangement joins TRBV18 to TRBJ2-5; D remains ambiguous. This CDR3 has 14 residues. The germline V gene has CDR1 KGHSH and CDR2 LQKENI. Trimming pared 1 base from V and 0 bases from J, leaving 6 bases between. This CDR3 reads CASSPLGNQETQYF. The CDR3 nucleotides are TGTGCCAGCTCACCACTGGGGAACCAAGAGACCCAGTACTTC.

V and J are TRBV7-8 and TRBJ1-1; D remains unclear. The CDR3 consists of 14 residues. Germline CDR1 and CDR2: SGHVS and FQNEAQ. Trimming pared 3 bases from V and 8 bases from J, leaving 16 bases between. CDR3 in amino acids: CASSFGPTSLEAFF. The CDR3 coding sequence is TGTGCCAGCAGCTTCGGACCGACGTCCTTGGAAGCTTTCTTT. The variable domain in full, completed from reference TRBV7-8 and TRBJ1-1, reads GAGVSQSPRYKVAKRGQDVALRCDPISGHVSLFWYQQALGQGPEFLTYFQNEAQLDKSGLPSDRFFAERPEGSVSTLKIQRTQQEDSAVYLCASSFGPTSLEAFFGQGTRLTVV.

The chain has TRBV4-1 and TRBJ2-5, with no clear D. CDR3 length: 14 amino acids. V lost 0 bases, J lost 5 bases, and 10 bases lay in between. The germline CDR1 and CDR2 sequences are MGHRA and YSYEKL. CDR3 nucleotides: TGCGCCAGCAGCCAAGAATGGTACGCCGAGACCCAGTACTTC. Translating gives CASSQEWYAETQYF.

This rearrangement joins TRBV4-1 to TRBJ2-7, with 14 bases that match TRBD2. Germline loops: CDR1 MGHRA, CDR2 YSYEKL. With 4 bases clipped from V and 2 bases from J, the junction kept 10 bases outside the gene matches. The CDR3 is made up of 18 amino acids. The CDR3 bases are TGCGCCAGCAGCCGACAGACTAGCGGGAGGGCCTTAACCTACGAGCAGTACTTC. It yields the protein CASSRQTSGRALTYEQYF.

V and J are TRBV15 and TRBJ2-7; 8 nucleotides match TRBD1. J lost 4 bases, V lost 0 bases, and 8 bases had no gene match. In germline, CDR1 is LNHNV, CDR2 YYDKDF (reference sequence). The CDR3 has 16 amino acids. The CDR3 loop reads CATSRDMTGARYEQYF. The CDR3 nucleotides read TGTGCCACCAGCAGAGATATGACAGGGGCACGGTACGAGCAGTACTTC.

The CDR3 DNA follows: TGTGCCAGCAGTTTATCGAATCTCTTGGGGGGCTACACCTTC. This sequence encodes CASSLSNLLGGYTF. This chain connects TRBV27 to TRBJ1-2; D call uncertain. Trimming took off 0 bases at V and 8 bases at J, with 13 bases between the two ends. The CDR3 contains 14 residues. Per the germline V gene, CDR1 is MNHEY and CDR2 is SMNVEV (reference sequence).

The V gene is TRBV28, the J gene TRBJ2-5; D may match TRBD1 or TRBD2 (5 bases each). The J call may be wrong; the DNA end is better matched by TRBJ2-7. This CDR3 spans 16 amino acids. The germline gives CDR1 MDHEN, CDR2 SYDVKM. CDR3 loop: CASSLGRGGVSYEQYF. CDR3 DNA sequence: TGTGCCAGCAGTTTAGGTCGGGGCGGTGTCTCCTACGAGCAGTACTTC.

The V call is TRBV7-9, the J call TRBJ2-1; 11 bases align to TRBD2. The CDR3 extends over 17 amino acids. The ends lost 4 bases at V and 10 bases at J; junction bases unmatched: 15. Germline V gene data show CDR1 as SEHNR and CDR2 as FQNEAQ (reference sequence). This CDR3 reads CASSYLKALAGVGEQFF. CDR3 in DNA: TGTGCCAGCAGCTACTTGAAAGCACTAGCGGGAGTTGGGGAGCAGTTCTTC.

Remarks on this clone: Other DNA variants within this sample encode the same CDR3. The J gene is TRBJ2-7, the V gene TRBV7-2; D not certain. CDR1 and CDR2 (germline): SGHTA, FQGNSA. The CDR3 has 12 amino acids. The V and J ends lost 1 base and 2 bases respectively, with 3 bases between them. DNA of the CDR3: TGTGCCAGCAGCTTAGTACCCTACGAGCAGTACTTC. This encodes CASSLVPYEQYF.

The rearrangement uses TRBV2 and TRBJ1-2, with D unclear. Looked up from germline, CDR1 is SNHLY and CDR2 is FYNNEI. Trimming left V 4 bases short and J 8 bases short, with 17 bases between. The CDR3 is 14 amino acids. DNA for the CDR3: TGTGCCAGCAGTGTAGTTGTCGTTCCGCAGGGCTACACCTTC. Its protein product is CASSVVVVPQGYTF.

V gene TRBV6-5 combines with J gene TRBJ2-2; D is uncertain. The CDR3 covers 12 residues. Germline CDR1 reads MNHEY; CDR2 reads SVGAGI. Trimming removed 4 bases from V and 2 bases from J, with 2 bases in between. CDR3 DNA sequence: TGTGCCAGCAGTTTCAACACCGGGGAGCTGTTTTTT. Protein product: CASSFNTGELFF.

The rearrangement links TRBV18 to TRBJ2-4; the match to TRBD1 covers 7 bases. Germline V lookup: CDR1 KGHSH, CDR2 LQKENI. The CDR3 is made up of 15 amino acids. With 3 bases clipped from V and 2 bases from J, the junction kept 4 bases outside the gene matches. The CDR3 region has the DNA TGTGCCAGCTCACCGAGGGGACAGACCAAAAACATTCAGTACTTC. It is translated as CASSPRGQTKNIQYF.

This chain links TRBV2 with TRBJ2-5; tentatively, D is TRBD2 (6 bases). CDR3 length equals 13 residues. Germline V lookup: CDR1 SNHLY, CDR2 FYNNEI. Trimming cost V 3 bases and J 6 bases, with 11 bases left between them. The CDR3 region is CASSDTEGKTQYF. The CDR3 DNA follows: TGTGCCAGCAGTGACACGGAGGGGAAGACCCAGTACTTC.

J is TRBJ1-4 and V is TRBV28; 9 positions agree with TRBD1. From germline, CDR1 is MDHEN and CDR2 SYDVKM. V was pared by 5 bases and J by 6 bases, with 4 bases of the junction left unmatched. The length of the CDR3 is 14 residues. CDR3 DNA sequence: TGTGCCAGCAGTGAGACAGGGGGATATGAAAAACTGTTTTTT. It is translated as CASSETGGYEKLFF.

The table lists this clone with a count of one. J is TRBJ2-7 and V is TRBV19; perhaps TRBD2 as D (5 bases). CDR1 and CDR2 from the germline V gene are LNHDA and SQIVND (reference sequence). Trimming pared 3 bases from V and 2 bases from J, leaving 11 bases between. The CDR3 consists of 14 residues. CDR3 in DNA: TGTGCCAGTAGTATCGGTAGCGATGCCTACGAGCAGTACTTC. Translated, it gives CASSIGSDAYEQYF.

This clone was observed a single time. The rearrangement links TRBV5-4 to TRBJ1-1, with 7 bases lining up with TRBD1. The CDR3 spans 15 residues. Germline V gene data show CDR1 as SGHNT and CDR2 as YYREEE (reference sequence). V was clipped by 4 bases and J by 4 bases; unmatched bases: 10. DNA for the CDR3: TGTGCCAGCAGCCAATTAAGGGGGCTGGGCACTGAAGCTTTCTTT. Translation: CASSQLRGLGTEAFF.